Listed here are 11 T cell receptor beta chains from one sample, sequenced in a study of T-cell reconstitution after alpha-beta-depleted transplantation in children. Preparing the TCRbeta library involved the use of unique molecular identifiers. TCRdb re-called the PCR reads with MiXCR, one entry per CDR3 protein. The sample lists around 700,000 distinct CDR3 sequences; around 13% were seen once. This specimen consisted of PBMCs, obtained before TCRalphabeta/CD19-depleted stem cell transplant. The receptors shown here come from a girl aged 2-9 years with congenital amegakaryocytic thrombocytopenia, due to receive a stem cell transplant.

This clonotype was recorded at least ten times. This chain connects TRBV20-1 to TRBJ2-1, with 9 positions matching TRBD2. The J segment lost 8 bases and the V segment lost 3 bases, leaving 8 bases of the junction unmatched. In germline, CDR1 is DFQATT, CDR2 SNEGSKA (reference sequence). The CDR3 length is 14 residues. The CDR3 bases are TGCAGTGCTAGGGTCGAGCGGGGGGCCTATGAGCAGTTCTTC. Translating gives CSARVERGAYEQFF.

This clonotype was seen many times. The chain combines TRBV5-5 with TRBJ2-3; D perhaps matches TRBD2 (5 bases). V lost 2 bases, J lost 6 bases, and 7 bases lay in between. CDR3 length equals 12 residues. CDR1 and CDR2 (germline): SGHKS, YYEKEE (reference sequence). The CDR3 spells CASSFWRDTQYF. CDR3 sequence (DNA): TGTGCCAGCAGCTTTTGGAGGGATACGCAGTATTTT.

This clonotype was counted at least ten times. The rearrangement links TRBV27 to TRBJ2-7; no firm D call. V gave up 7 bases and J gave up 0 bases, with 16 bases separating them. The CDR3 runs to 15 residues. From germline, CDR1 is MNHEY and CDR2 SMNVEV (reference sequence). CDR3: CASTLSGSLSYEQYF. The CDR3 coding sequence is TGTGCCAGCACCTTGTCGGGTTCCCTCTCCTACGAGCAGTACTTC.

This clonotype was found many times. Here the CDR3 reads CSVDSPGDGGYTF. Here the CDR3 DNA reads TGCAGCGTTGATTCGCCAGGGGACGGTGGCTACACCTTC. The rearrangement links TRBV29-1 to TRBJ1-2; D is perhaps TRBD1 (6 bases). The germline CDR1 and CDR2 sequences are SQVTM and ANQGSEA. This CDR3 has 13 residues. The ends were cut back, 3 bases at V and 7 bases at J, with 15 bases in the middle.

The chain is built from TRBV29-1 and TRBJ2-7, with D possibly being TRBD1 or TRBD2 (5 bases each). The CDR3 is 13 amino acids. CDR1 is SQVTM and CDR2 is ANQGSEA in the germline V gene. Deletions cut 2 bases from V and 4 bases from J, with 12 bases between. This CDR3 reads CSVEKGPSYEQYF. CDR3 in DNA: TGCAGCGTTGAAAAGGGACCCTCTTACGAGCAGTACTTC.

This clonotype appeared many times. The V gene is TRBV5-6, the J gene TRBJ2-3, with no clear D. Per germline, CDR1 SGHDT and CDR2 YYEEEE. Trimming removed 4 bases at V and 6 bases at J, with 18 bases between. The CDR3 has 15 residues. Written as DNA, the CDR3 is TGTGCCAGCAGCGCTATGCTCGGATCCGTGGATACGCAGTATTTT. It specifies CASSAMLGSVDTQYF.

The table lists this clonotype with a few counts. The chain joins TRBV19 to TRBJ2-7; 9 bases agree with TRBD1. Germline V CDR1 and CDR2: LNHDA, SQIVND (reference sequence). With V trimmed by 4 bases and J by 1 base, 2 bases remained unmatched. CDR3 size: 14 residues. CDR3 nucleotides: TGTGCCAGTAGTAGGACAGGGGATTCCTACGAGCAGTACTTC. Residues: CASSRTGDSYEQYF.

This clonotype occurred a few times. The V gene is TRBV29-1, the J gene TRBJ2-7, with 10 bases aligning to TRBD2. Losses at the gene ends were 4 bases for V and 6 bases for J; bases not matched to a gene: 6. The CDR3 covers 13 residues. Germline loops: CDR1 SQVTM, CDR2 ANQGSEA. CDR3 protein: CSVGASGSSEQYF. In DNA, the CDR3 is TGCAGCGTTGGGGCTAGCGGGAGTAGCGAGCAGTACTTC.

V gene TRBV12-3 or TRBV12-4 combines with J gene TRBJ2-5; 9 bases are shared with TRBD2. The J segment lost 2 bases and the V segment lost 6 bases, leaving 4 bases of the junction unmatched. The CDR3 is 14 amino acids. The CDR3 DNA follows: TGTGCCAGCAGGCTAGCGGGGATACAAGAGACCCAGTACTTC. Its translation is CASRLAGIQETQYF.

The sample holds many counts of this clonotype. The chain employs TRBV21-1 and TRBJ1-2; no check of the table's D call, TRBD1, against the DNA was made. TRBV21-1 is a pseudogene locus. The CDR3 contains 14 residues. The DNA for the CDR3 is TGTGCCAGCAGCAAGCGGTGCAGGGGGCCCGGCTACACCTTC. Encoded protein: CASSKRCRGPGYTF.

Ten or more counts support this clonotype. The V call is TRBV6-4, the J call TRBJ2-1; D is undetermined. Trimming pared 0 bases from V and 4 bases from J, leaving 4 bases between. The CDR3 is made up of 13 amino acids. CDR1 MRHNA and CDR2 SNTAGT come from the germline V gene. CDR3 DNA sequence: TGTGCCAGCAGTGACTCGGAATACAATGAGCAGTTCTTC. Its protein product is CASSDSEYNEQFF.